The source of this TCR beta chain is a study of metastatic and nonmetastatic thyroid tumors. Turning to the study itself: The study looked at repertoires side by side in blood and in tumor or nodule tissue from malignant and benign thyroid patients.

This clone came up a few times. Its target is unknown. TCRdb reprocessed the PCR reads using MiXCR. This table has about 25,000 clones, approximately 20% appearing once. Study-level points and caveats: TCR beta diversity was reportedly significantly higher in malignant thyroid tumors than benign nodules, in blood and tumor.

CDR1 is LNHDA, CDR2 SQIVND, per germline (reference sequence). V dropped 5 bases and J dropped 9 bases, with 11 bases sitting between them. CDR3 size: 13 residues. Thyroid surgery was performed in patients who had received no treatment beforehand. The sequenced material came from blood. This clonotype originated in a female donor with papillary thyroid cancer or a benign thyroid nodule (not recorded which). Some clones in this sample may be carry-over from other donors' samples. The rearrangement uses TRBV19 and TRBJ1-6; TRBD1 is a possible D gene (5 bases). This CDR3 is CASSPRTPSPLHF. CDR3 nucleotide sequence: TGTGCCAGTAGTCCAAGGACACCTTCACCCCTCCACTTT.